Reported below is one TCR beta chain. Its cognate antigen is unknown. Patient tissue came from resections in Japan or China, 2014–2017. H&E slides confirmed each diagnosis, reviewed by two pathologists independently. Macro-dissection enriched premalignant or tumor cells before nucleic acid extraction. Sequencing used immunoSEQ multiplex PCR; TCRdb keeps in-frame clones, though not all of them. The sample shows about 8,600 clones, approximately 79% of them seen only once. Germline V gene data show CDR1 as SGHDT and CDR2 as YYEEEE. V lost 0 bases to trimming and J lost 6 bases, with 18 bases between them. CDR3 length: 16 residues. This record comes from a study of immune evolution from preneoplasia to lung adenocarcinoma. Study-wide points: Clonality was highest in normal lung, lower in later-stage lesions apparently.

The TCR originated in a donor aged 70 or over with lung adenocarcinoma. The sample taken for sequencing was FFPE minimally invasive lung adenocarcinoma tissue. V gene TRBV5-6 combines with J gene TRBJ1-2; D perhaps matches TRBD1 (5 bases). The CDR3 sequence: CASSLAFGVRADGYTF. CDR3 sequence (DNA): TGTGCCAGCAGCTTGGCATTTGGGGTCAGGGCAGATGGCTACACCTTC. Combining the CDR3 with reference TRBV5-6 and TRBJ1-2 gives the whole variable domain DAGVTQSPTHLIKTRGQQVTLRCSPKSGHDTVSWYQQALGQGPQFIFQYYEEEERQRGNFPDRFSGHQFPNYSSELNVNALLLGDSALYLCASSLAFGVRADGYTFGSGTRLTVV.